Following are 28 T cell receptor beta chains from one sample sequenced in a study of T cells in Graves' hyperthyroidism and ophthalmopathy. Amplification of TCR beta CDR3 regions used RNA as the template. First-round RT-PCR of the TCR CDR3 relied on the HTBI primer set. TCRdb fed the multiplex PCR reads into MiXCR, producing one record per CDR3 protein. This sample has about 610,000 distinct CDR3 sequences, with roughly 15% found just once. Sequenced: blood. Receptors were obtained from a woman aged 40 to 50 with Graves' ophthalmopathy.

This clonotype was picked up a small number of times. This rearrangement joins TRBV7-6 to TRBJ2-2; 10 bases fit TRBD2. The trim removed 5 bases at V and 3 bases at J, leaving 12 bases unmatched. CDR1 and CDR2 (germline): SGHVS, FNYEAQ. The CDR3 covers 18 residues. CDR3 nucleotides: TGTGCCAGCAGCCGAAGGCTGGGGCTAGCGGGGGACACCGGGGAGCTGTTTTTT. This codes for CASSRRLGLAGDTGELFF.

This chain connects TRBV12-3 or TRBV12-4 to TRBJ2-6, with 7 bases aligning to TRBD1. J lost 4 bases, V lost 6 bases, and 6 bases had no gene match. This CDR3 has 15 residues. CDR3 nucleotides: TGTGCCAGCAGATCGACAGGGAGCGGGGCCAACGTCCTGACTTTC. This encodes CASRSTGSGANVLTF.

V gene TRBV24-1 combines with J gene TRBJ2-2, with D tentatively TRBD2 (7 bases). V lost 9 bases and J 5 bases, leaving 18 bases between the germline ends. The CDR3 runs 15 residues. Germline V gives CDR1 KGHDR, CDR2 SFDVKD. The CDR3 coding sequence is TGTGCCACCGGCGGGGGCGCAGGGTGGACCGGGGAGCTGTTTTTT. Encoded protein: CATGGGAGWTGELFF.

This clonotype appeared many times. CDR3 sequence: CASSYIPFGNQPQHF. CDR3 nucleotides: TGTGCCAGCAGTTATATCCCTTTCGGCAATCAGCCCCAGCATTTT. This chain uses TRBV6-2 or TRBV6-3 with TRBJ1-5; the D is unclear. Deletions cut 3 bases from V and 2 bases from J, with 11 bases between. The germline CDR1 and CDR2 sequences are MNHEY and SVGEGT. This CDR3 is built from 15 residues.

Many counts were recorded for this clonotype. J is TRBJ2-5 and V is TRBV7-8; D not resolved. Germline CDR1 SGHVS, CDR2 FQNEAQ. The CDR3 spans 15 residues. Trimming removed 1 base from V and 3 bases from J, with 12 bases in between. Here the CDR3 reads CASSLVLTNKETQYF. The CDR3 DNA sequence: TGTGCCAGCAGCTTAGTTCTGACGAATAAAGAGACCCAGTACTTC.

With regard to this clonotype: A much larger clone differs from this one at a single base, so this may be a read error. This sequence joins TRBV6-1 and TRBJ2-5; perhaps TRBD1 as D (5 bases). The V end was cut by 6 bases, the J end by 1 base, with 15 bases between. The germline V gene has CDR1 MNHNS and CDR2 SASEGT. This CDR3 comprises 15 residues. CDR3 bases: TGTGCCAGCAGCACAATTGGGGCAGCCCAAGAGACCCAGTACTTC. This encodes CASSTIGAAQETQYF.

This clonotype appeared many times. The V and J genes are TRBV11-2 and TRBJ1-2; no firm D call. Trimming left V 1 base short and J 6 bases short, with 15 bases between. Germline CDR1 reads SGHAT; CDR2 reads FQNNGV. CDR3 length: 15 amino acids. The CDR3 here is CASSLGFREWDGYTF. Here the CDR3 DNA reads TGTGCCAGCAGCTTAGGATTTAGGGAGTGGGATGGCTACACCTTC.

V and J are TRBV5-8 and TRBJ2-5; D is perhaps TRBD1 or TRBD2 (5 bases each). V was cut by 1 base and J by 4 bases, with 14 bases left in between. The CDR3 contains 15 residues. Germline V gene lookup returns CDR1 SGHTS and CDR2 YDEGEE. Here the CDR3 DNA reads TGTGCCAGCAGCTTGCGGGGCAGCTTAGGAGAGACCCAGTACTTC. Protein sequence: CASSLRGSLGETQYF.

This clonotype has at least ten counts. DNA for the CDR3: TGTGCCAGCAGCTCGGGGCTTCAGGGGACCCAGTACTTC. Its protein product is CASSSGLQGTQYF. The chain combines TRBV28 with TRBJ2-5; D is perhaps TRBD1 or TRBD2 (5 bases each). Germline CDR1 and CDR2: MDHEN and SYDVKM. Between the trimmed V and J ends, which lost 6 bases and 7 bases, there was a span of 15 bases. The CDR3 loop spans 13 amino acids.

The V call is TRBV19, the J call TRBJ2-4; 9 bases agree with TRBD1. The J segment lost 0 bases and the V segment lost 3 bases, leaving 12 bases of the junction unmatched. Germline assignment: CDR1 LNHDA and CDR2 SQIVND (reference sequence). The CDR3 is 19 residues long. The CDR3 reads CASSMSRTGDPLAKNIQYF. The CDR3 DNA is TGTGCCAGTAGTATGTCGCGGACAGGGGACCCCTTAGCCAAAAACATTCAGTACTTC.

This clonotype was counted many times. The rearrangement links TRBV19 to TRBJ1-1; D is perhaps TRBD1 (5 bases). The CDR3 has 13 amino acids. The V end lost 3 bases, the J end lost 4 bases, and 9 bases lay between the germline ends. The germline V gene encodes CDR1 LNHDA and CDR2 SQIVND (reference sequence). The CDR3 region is CASSIGGTTEAFF. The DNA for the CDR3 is TGTGCCAGTAGTATTGGGGGGACCACTGAAGCTTTCTTT. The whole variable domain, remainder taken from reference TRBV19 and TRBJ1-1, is DGGITQSPKYLFRKEGQNVTLSCEQNLNHDAMYWYRQDPGQGLRLIYYSQIVNDFQKGDIAEGYSVSREKKESFPLTVTSAQKNPTAFYLCASSIGGTTEAFFGQGTRLTVV.

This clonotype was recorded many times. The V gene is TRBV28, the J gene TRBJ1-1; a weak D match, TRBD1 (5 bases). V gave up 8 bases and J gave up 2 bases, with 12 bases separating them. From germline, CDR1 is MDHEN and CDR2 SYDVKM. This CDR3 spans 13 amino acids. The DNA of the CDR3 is TGTGCCAGCTGTCACCAGGGTAACACTGAAGCTTTCTTT. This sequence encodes CASCHQGNTEAFF.

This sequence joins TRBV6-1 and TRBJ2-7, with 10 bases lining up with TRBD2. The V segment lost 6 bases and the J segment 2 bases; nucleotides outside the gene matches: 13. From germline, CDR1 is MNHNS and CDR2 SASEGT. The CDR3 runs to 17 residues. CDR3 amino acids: CASSRTPLAGGTYEQYF. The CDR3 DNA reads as TGTGCCAGCAGCCGAACCCCCTTAGCGGGAGGTACCTACGAGCAGTACTTC.

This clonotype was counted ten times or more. The CDR3 bases are TGTGCCAGCACAGCCGCGAACACCGGGGAGCTGTTTTTT. Its translation: CASTAANTGELFF. The chain combines TRBV6-2 or TRBV6-3 with TRBJ2-2; no clear D gene. Looked up from germline, CDR1 is MNHEY and CDR2 is SVGEGT. Trimming removed 7 bases at V and 0 bases at J, with 6 bases between. The CDR3 extends over 13 amino acids.

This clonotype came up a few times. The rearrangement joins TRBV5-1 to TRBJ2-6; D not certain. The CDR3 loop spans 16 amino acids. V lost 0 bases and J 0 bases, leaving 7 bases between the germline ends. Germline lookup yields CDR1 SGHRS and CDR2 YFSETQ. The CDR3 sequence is CASSLADHSGANVLTF. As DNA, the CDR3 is TGCGCCAGCAGCTTGGCCGACCACTCTGGGGCCAACGTCCTGACTTTC.

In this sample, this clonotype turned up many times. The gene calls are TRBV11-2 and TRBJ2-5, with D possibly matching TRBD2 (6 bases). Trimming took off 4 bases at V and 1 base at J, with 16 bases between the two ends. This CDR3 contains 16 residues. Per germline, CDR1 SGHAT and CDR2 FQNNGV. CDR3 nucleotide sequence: TGTGCCAGCAGCTATCGTGGTAGCGGCCCCCAAGAGACCCAGTACTTC. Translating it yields CASSYRGSGPQETQYF.

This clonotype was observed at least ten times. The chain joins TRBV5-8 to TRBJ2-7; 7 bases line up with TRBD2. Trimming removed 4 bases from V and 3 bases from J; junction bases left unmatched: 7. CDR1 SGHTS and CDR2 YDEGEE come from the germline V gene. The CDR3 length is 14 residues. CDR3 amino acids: CASSPAGAFYEQYF. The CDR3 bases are TGTGCCAGCAGCCCGGCGGGAGCGTTCTACGAGCAGTACTTC.

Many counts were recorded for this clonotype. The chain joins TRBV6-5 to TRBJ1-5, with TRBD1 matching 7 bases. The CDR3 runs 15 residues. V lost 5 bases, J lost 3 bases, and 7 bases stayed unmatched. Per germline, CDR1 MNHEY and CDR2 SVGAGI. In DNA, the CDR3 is TGTGCCAGCAGTCTACAGGGGTCTAACAATCAGCCCCAGCATTTT. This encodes CASSLQGSNNQPQHF.

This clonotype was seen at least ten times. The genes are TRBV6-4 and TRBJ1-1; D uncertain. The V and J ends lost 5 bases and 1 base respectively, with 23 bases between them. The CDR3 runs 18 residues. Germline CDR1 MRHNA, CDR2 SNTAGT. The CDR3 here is CASSHSKPRDRPNTEAFF. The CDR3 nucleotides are TGTGCCAGCAGTCATTCGAAACCTCGCGACCGACCGAACACTGAAGCTTTCTTT.

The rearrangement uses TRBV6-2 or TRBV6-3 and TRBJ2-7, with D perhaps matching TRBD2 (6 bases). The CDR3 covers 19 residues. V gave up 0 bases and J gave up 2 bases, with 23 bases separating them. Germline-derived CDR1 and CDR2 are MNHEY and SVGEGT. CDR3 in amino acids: CASSYSPAGSVADTYEQYF. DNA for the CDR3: TGTGCCAGCAGTTACTCCCCAGCCGGGTCGGTAGCGGATACCTACGAGCAGTACTTC.

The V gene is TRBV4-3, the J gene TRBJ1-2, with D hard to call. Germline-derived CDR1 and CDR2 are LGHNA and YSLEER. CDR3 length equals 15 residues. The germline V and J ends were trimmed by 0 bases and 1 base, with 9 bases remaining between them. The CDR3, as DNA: TGCGCCAGCAGCCAAGATTTCTGGGTTAACTATGGCTACACCTTC. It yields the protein CASSQDFWVNYGYTF.

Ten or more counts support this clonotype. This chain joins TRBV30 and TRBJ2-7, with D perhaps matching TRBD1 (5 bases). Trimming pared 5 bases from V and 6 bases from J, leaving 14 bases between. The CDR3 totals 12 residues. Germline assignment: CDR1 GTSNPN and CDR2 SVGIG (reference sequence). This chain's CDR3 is CAWGNSGIEQYF. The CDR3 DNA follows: TGTGCCTGGGGCAACTCAGGGATCGAGCAGTACTTC.

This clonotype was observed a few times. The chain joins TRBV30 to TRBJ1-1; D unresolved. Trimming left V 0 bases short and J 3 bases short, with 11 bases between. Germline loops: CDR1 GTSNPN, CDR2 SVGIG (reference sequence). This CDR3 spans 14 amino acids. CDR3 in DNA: TGTGCCTGGAGTGTAACCAGCATGGACACTGAAGCTTTCTTT. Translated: CAWSVTSMDTEAFF.

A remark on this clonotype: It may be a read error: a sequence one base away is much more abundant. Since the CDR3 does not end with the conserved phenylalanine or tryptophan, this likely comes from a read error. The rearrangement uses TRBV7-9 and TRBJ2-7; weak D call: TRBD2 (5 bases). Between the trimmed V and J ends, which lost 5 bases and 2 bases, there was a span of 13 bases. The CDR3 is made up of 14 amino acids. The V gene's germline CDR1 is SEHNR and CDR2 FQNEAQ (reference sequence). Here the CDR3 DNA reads TGTGCCAGCAGCCCCGGGATGACCGCCTACGAGCAGTACTCC. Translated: CASSPGMTAYEQYS.

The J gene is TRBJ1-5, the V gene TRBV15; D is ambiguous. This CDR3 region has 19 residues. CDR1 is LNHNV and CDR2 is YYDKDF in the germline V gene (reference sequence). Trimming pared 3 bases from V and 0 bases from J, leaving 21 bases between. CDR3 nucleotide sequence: TGTGCCACCAGCAGCCCAATGCGTATAGTGGGGATTAGCAATCAGCCCCAGCATTTT. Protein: CATSSPMRIVGISNQPQHF.

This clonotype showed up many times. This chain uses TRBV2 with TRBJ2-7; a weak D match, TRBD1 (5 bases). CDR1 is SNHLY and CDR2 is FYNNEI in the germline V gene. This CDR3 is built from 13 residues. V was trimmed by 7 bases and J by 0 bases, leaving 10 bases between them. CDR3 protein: CASMFDSSYEQYF. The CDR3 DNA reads TGTGCCAGCATGTTTGACAGCTCCTACGAGCAGTACTTC.

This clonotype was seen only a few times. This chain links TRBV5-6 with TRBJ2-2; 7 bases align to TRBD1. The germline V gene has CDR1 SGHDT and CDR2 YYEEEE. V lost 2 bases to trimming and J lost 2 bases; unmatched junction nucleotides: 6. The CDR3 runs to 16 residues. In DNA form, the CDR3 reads TGTGCCAGCAGCTTACCGGGACAGCTTAACACCGGGGAGCTGTTTTTT. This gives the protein CASSLPGQLNTGELFF.

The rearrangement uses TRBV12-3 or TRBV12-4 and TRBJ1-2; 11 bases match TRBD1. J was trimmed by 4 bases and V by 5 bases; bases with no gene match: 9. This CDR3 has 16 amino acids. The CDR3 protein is CASSIDRDRGIYGYTF. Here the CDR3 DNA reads TGTGCCAGCAGTATAGACCGGGACAGGGGGATCTATGGCTACACCTTC.